One sample yielded the 5 T cell receptor beta chains listed below, sequenced in a study of Ad26.COV2.S vaccination and SARS-CoV-2 variants. Regarding treatment: about 20 received Ad26.COV2.S at low or high dose, single or two shots; 5 received placebo; per-sample allocation not given. On day 63 after the first injection, vaccine and placebo recipients gave samples. Method: immunoSEQ multiplex PCR; TCRdb's copy keeps in-frame clones and lacks some. This repertoire shows 300,000 to 400,000 clones, about 85% found once; its top ten account for under 2.5%. The input for sequencing was peripheral blood, taken in a trial of Ad26.COV2.S vaccine versus placebo. Receptors originate from a person between 18 and 59 years old who received the Ad26.COV2.S COVID-19 vaccine or a placebo.

This chain joins TRBV29-1 and TRBJ2-5; D unresolved. The CDR3 is 14 residues long. V lost 5 bases and J lost 4, with 17 bases in between. Germline values: CDR1 SQVTM, CDR2 ANQGSEA. The CDR3 here is CSVRRQSEPETQYF. The CDR3 coding sequence is TGCAGCGTTCGTCGGCAGAGTGAGCCAGAGACCCAGTACTTC.

This clone was seen more than once but under ten times. The chain recombines TRBV9 with TRBJ1-6; D ambiguous. The CDR3 totals 17 residues. Trimming removed 3 bases from V and 0 bases from J, with 13 bases in between. Germline V gene lookup returns CDR1 SGDLS and CDR2 YYNGEE. CDR3 amino acids: CASSGGGESSYNSPLHF. The DNA for the CDR3 is TGTGCCAGCAGCGGGGGTGGTGAGAGCTCCTATAATTCACCCCTCCACTTT.

This clone showed up just once. This chain uses TRBV2 with TRBJ1-2, with a weak D call TRBD1 (5 bases). The CDR3 has 14 amino acids. From germline, CDR1 is SNHLY and CDR2 FYNNEI. V lost 5 bases and J lost 0, with 10 bases in between. Here the CDR3 reads CASSLGVTNYGYTF. The CDR3, as DNA: TGTGCCAGCAGTCTAGGGGTCACTAACTATGGCTACACCTTC.

This chain links TRBV25-1 with TRBJ2-5, with 9 bases aligning to TRBD1. With 5 bases clipped from V and 4 bases from J, the junction kept 5 bases outside the gene matches. Per germline, CDR1 MGHDK and CDR2 SYGVNS. CDR3 size: 14 residues. The CDR3 sequence is CASSPGQGRETQYF. The CDR3, as DNA: TGTGCCAGCAGTCCGGGACAGGGAAGAGAGACCCAGTACTTC.

The J gene is TRBJ2-1, the V gene TRBV6-5; TRBD2 is a possible D gene (6 bases). The V end was cut by 5 bases, the J end by 4 bases, with 15 bases between. The CDR3 consists of 15 residues. The V gene's germline CDR1 is MNHEY and CDR2 SVGAGI. The CDR3 here is CASSNGLTGYNEQFF. The CDR3 DNA reads TGTGCCAGCAGTAATGGACTAACTGGATACAATGAGCAGTTCTTC.